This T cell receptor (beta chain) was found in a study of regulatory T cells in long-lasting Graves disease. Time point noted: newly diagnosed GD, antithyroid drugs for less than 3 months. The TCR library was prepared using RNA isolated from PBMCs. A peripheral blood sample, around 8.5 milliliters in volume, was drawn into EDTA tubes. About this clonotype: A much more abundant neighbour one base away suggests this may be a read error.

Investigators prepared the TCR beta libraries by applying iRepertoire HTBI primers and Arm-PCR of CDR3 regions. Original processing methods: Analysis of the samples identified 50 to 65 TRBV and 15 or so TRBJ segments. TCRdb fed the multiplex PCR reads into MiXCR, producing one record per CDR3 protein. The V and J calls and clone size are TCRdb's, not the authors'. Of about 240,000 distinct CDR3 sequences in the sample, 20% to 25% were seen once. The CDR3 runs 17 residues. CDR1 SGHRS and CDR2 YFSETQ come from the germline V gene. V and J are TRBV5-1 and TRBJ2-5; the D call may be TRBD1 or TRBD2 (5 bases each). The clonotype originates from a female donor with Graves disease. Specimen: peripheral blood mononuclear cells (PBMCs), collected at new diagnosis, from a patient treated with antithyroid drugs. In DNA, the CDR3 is TGCGCCAGCAGCTTGTTGGGGTCGGGACGGACGGTAGATGCCCAGTGCTTC. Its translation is CASSLLGSGRTVDAQCF.